This T cell receptor beta chain was obtained from a study of blood T cells in healthy people across ages. Next came a second PCR, run for about 7 to 12 cycles, which used a sample-barcoded 5' primer along with a J-beta primer mix. Each CDR3 protein is one row after TCRdb ran MiXCR on the 5' RACE reads. The table lists around 800,000 distinct CDR3 sequences, 20% to 30% of them singletons. In regard to this clonotype: Its antigen is unidentified.

Per the germline V gene, CDR1 is SGHRS and CDR2 is YFSETQ. This CDR3 has 16 residues. V dropped 0 bases and J dropped 2 bases, with 12 bases sitting between them. Overall study results and limits: TCR beta diversity, measured per million T cells, fell in a roughly linear way with age.

These data also formed part of another study, on T cells of mothers and their children.

Sequenced: blood. V is TRBV5-1 and J is TRBJ1-3; D not resolved. The receptor's source is a boy between 10 and 17 years old in good health. CDR3 nucleotides: TGCGCCAGCAGCTTGGGACCCAGAGGGCCTGGAAACACCATATATTTT. Protein product: CASSLGPRGPGNTIYF.